These T cell receptor beta chains were read from a single sample in a study of blood T cell repertoires in COVID-19. Measured with immunoSEQ multiplex PCR; TCRdb has only the in-frame clones, and not every one. The table lists approximately 89,000 clones, almost 95% of them singletons. Material: peripheral blood. These receptors were taken from a woman aged 55-70 years with active COVID-19. The CDR3 runs from the conserved cysteine through the conserved F or W. The D gene is left open where the match is weak. Size tells how often a clone was seen (once, few, many) or the class of an expanded clone, and some rows leave it out.

V	size	J	D	DNA	CDR3
TRBV30	NA	TRBJ2-3	TRBD1	TGTGCCTGGACCCTAGGGGGCATCACAGATACGCAGTATTTT	CAWTLGGITDTQYF
TRBV19	NA	TRBJ2-7	TRBD2	TGTGCCAGTAGTATAGGGGGACTAGCGGGCCTCTACGAGCAGTACTTC	CASSIGGLAGLYEQYF
TRBV5-4	NA	TRBJ1-1	NA	TGTGCCAGCAGCTTGGTAACGGGTCTGAACACTGAAGCTTTCTTT	CASSLVTGLNTEAFF
TRBV7-9	NA	TRBJ2-1	NA	TGTGCCAGCAGCCCCCGGAAGGACAGTGAGCAGTTCTTC	CASSPRKDSEQFF
TRBV19	NA	TRBJ1-5	NA	TGTGCTGCCGCCCCGACAGGCAACAATCAGCCCCAGCATTTT	CAAAPTGNNQPQHF
TRBV3-1/TRBV3-2	NA	TRBJ1-2	NA	TGTGCCAGCAGCCAAACTATCGATCCGCGCGGAGGCTACACCTTC	CASSQTIDPRGGYTF
TRBV9	NA	TRBJ2-7	NA	TGTGCCAGCAGCTCCCGGCCAGGGGCCTACGAGCAGTACTTC	CASSSRPGAYEQYF
TRBV7-5	once	TRBJ1-5	NA	TGTGCCAGAAGCATAAGACAGAGTTGCAATCAGCCCCAGCATTTT	CARSIRQSCNQPQHF
TRBV27	NA	TRBJ2-1	NA	TGTGCCAGCACCATAGGACAGGAGCAGTTCTTC	CASTIGQEQFF
TRBV28	NA	TRBJ2-6	NA	TGTGCCAGCACCCTGGGGGGTTCTGGGGCCAACGTCCTGACTTTC	CASTLGGSGANVLTF
TRBV4-3	once	TRBJ1-6	NA	TGCGCCAGCGGGGGACTGTATAATTCACCCCTCCACTTT	CASGGLYNSPLHF
TRBV14	NA	TRBJ2-3	NA	TGTGCCAGCAGCCAAGCCGTCCGCGGGGTCACAGATACGCAGTATTTT	CASSQAVRGVTDTQYF
TRBV6-5	NA	TRBJ2-2	NA	TGTGCCAGCAGTTCTGGACAAGAAACCACCGGGGAGCTGTTTTTT	CASSSGQETTGELFF
TRBV6-5	NA	TRBJ2-1	NA	TGTGCCAGCACGCCCCAGGGCTCCTACAATGAGCAGTTCTTC	CASTPQGSYNEQFF
TRBV6-5	NA	TRBJ1-2	NA	TGTGCCAGCAGTTACAACAGTCCTAACTATGGCTACACCTTC	CASSYNSPNYGYTF
TRBV6-5	NA	TRBJ2-3	TRBD2	TGTGCCAGCAGGTACTCAGCGGGGGCCTACACAGATACGCAGTATTTT	CASRYSAGAYTDTQYF
TRBV18	NA	TRBJ1-2	TRBD1	TGTGCCAGCTCACCTGGACAGGGACCTAACTATGGCTACACCTTC	CASSPGQGPNYGYTF
TRBV13	NA	TRBJ1-1	TRBD1	TGTGCCAGCAGCTCGACAGGGCGAAAAGGCACTGAAGCTTTCTTT	CASSSTGRKGTEAFF
TRBV18	NA	TRBJ2-7	TRBD1	TGTGCCAGCTCACCACCGGCCAGGGGGCTATCGTACGAGCAGTACTTC	CASSPPARGLSYEQYF
TRBV5-4	NA	TRBJ2-1	TRBD1	TGTGCCAGCAGCTCCACAGGGGGCCTTGAGCAGTTCTTC	CASSSTGGLEQFF
TRBV5-1	NA	TRBJ2-1	TRBD2	TGCGCCAGCAGCTTTGGGCGGGAGTATAGAAACAATGAGCAGTTCTTC	CASSFGREYRNNEQFF
TRBV11-2	NA	TRBJ2-1	TRBD2	TGTGCCAGCAGCTTAGTATCCCCAGCGGGAGGGAACAATGAGCAGTTCTTC	CASSLVSPAGGNNEQFF
TRBV5-5	NA	TRBJ1-4	NA	TGTGCCAGCAGCTTGTGGTCAGGGAACAATGAAAAACTGTTTTTT	CASSLWSGNNEKLFF
TRBV28	once	TRBJ2-3	TRBD1	TGTGCCAGCTCCGGGACAGGGGTCAAAGATACGCAGTATTTT	CASSGTGVKDTQYF
TRBV6-5	NA	TRBJ1-1	NA	TGTGCCACCGGTCGGAGCGGAACTGAAGCTTTCTTT	CATGRSGTEAFF
TRBV19	NA	TRBJ2-3	TRBD2	TGTGCCAGTACAATCGGGGCGGGAGGCACAGATACGCAGTATTTT	CASTIGAGGTDTQYF
TRBV9	few	TRBJ1-2	TRBD1	TGTGCCAGCAGCCCGGGACAGGGGGATGGCTACACCTTC	CASSPGQGDGYTF
TRBV24-1	NA	TRBJ2-3	NA	TGTGCCACCAGTGATAGAACACAGGGTCGAGATACGCAGTATTTT	CATSDRTQGRDTQYF
TRBV7-2	NA	TRBJ1-1	NA	TGTGCCAGCACCCCCTCCTACGGGGGGGGATATTCTGAAGCTTTCTTT	CASTPSYGGGYSEAFF
TRBV29-1	NA	TRBJ1-2	NA	TGCAGCGTTGGCGGGGTTTTGGGCTACACCTTC	CSVGGVLGYTF
TRBV27	NA	TRBJ2-3	NA	TGTGCCAGCAGTTCAGAAGGTGGACAGTCTAGCACAGATACGCAGTATTTT	CASSSEGGQSSTDTQYF
TRBV5-1	NA	TRBJ2-4	NA	TGCGCCAGCAGCTTGGCCCAGACTGAAGCCAAAAACATTCAGTACTTC	CASSLAQTEAKNIQYF
TRBV7-9	NA	TRBJ2-1	NA	TGTGCCAGCAGCCCTCCGACTAGAGGGGCGTTCTTC	CASSPPTRGAFF
TRBV29-1	NA	TRBJ2-7	TRBD2	TGCAGCGTTGGGGCTAGCGGGGGGGAGCAGTACTTC	CSVGASGGEQYF
TRBV4-1	NA	TRBJ2-1	TRBD1	TGCGCCAGCAGCCAAGGGGGGACAGGTAAATACAATGAGCAGTTCTTC	CASSQGGTGKYNEQFF
TRBV6-5	once	TRBJ1-5	NA	TGTGCCAGCAGATTACGGGAGGGGAATCAGCCCCAGCATTTT	CASRLREGNQPQHF
TRBV27	NA	TRBJ2-4	NA	TGTGCCAGCAGTCGTTCACAGGGCCTCCAGGTCAAAAACATTCAGTACTTC	CASSRSQGLQVKNIQYF
TRBV15	NA	TRBJ2-7	NA	TGTGCCACCAGCAGAGATACAGGACAGACGACCTACGAGCAGTACTTC	CATSRDTGQTTYEQYF
TRBV6-5	NA	TRBJ1-1	NA	TGTGCCAGCACTACGGACGGGAGGGGAACTGAAGCTTTCTTT	CASTTDGRGTEAFF
TRBV19	NA	TRBJ1-1	TRBD1	TGTGCCAGTAGGGACAGGGCGGCCCAAGGCACTGAAGCTTTCTTT	CASRDRAAQGTEAFF
TRBV4-3	NA	TRBJ2-7	NA	TGCGCCAGCAGCCAAGACTACTCAGGAAACTCCTACGAGCAGTACTTC	CASSQDYSGNSYEQYF
TRBV6-6	once	TRBJ1-2	TRBD1	TGTGCCAGCAGTTATGACAGGGGGAGATATGGCTACACCTTC	CASSYDRGRYGYTF
TRBV5-4	NA	TRBJ2-1	TRBD1	TGTGCCAGCACTATCGGACAGGGGGACGATGAGCAGTTCTTC	CASTIGQGDDEQFF
TRBV7-2	NA	TRBJ1-2	TRBD1	TGTGCCAGCAGCGACAGGGCCTCCTATGGCTACACCTTC	CASSDRASYGYTF
TRBV10-3	NA	TRBJ2-1	TRBD2	TGTGCCATCGGAGTAGCGGGGGGGAACAATGAGCAGTTCTTC	CAIGVAGGNNEQFF
TRBV11-2	NA	TRBJ1-4	TRBD1	TGTGCCAGCAGCTTAGTGACAGGGGGATTCCTTAATGAAAAACTGTTTTTT	CASSLVTGGFLNEKLFF
TRBV18	NA	TRBJ2-7	NA	TGTGCCAGCTCACCTAACAGCTACGAGCAGTACTTC	CASSPNSYEQYF
TRBV4-1	NA	TRBJ2-5	TRBD1	TGCGCCAGCAGCCAAGATCGAGGAGGACAGGGCGGGGAGACCCAGTACTTC	CASSQDRGGQGGETQYF
TRBV7-2	NA	TRBJ2-1	NA	TGTGCCAGCAGCCCAGTAGCACTCTCCTACAATGAGCAGTTCTTC	CASSPVALSYNEQFF
TRBV19	once	TRBJ1-1	NA	TGTGCCAGTAGTATGGGGCGGGGTCCCACTGAAGCTTTCTTT	CASSMGRGPTEAFF
TRBV5-1	NA	TRBJ1-6	TRBD1	TGCGCCAGCAGCTCAGGGGGCTCCGCGGTAGGGTCACCCCTCCACTTT	CASSSGGSAVGSPLHF
TRBV27	NA	TRBJ2-7	NA	TGTGCCAGCAGTTTATGGCGGGTCATGAGGGCTTGCCACGAGCAGTACTTC	CASSLWRVMRACHEQYF
TRBV2	NA	TRBJ2-5	NA	TGTGCCAGCAGTGTCACAACCAGCGCGACCCAAGAGACCCAGTACTTC	CASSVTTSATQETQYF
TRBV4-1	NA	TRBJ2-5	NA	TGCGCCAGCAGCCAAGGAGCAACGCGGGGCCAAGAGACCCAGTACTTC	CASSQGATRGQETQYF
TRBV28	NA	TRBJ1-1	NA	TGTGCCAGCAGACTTTACACTGAAGCTTTCTTT	CASRLYTEAFF